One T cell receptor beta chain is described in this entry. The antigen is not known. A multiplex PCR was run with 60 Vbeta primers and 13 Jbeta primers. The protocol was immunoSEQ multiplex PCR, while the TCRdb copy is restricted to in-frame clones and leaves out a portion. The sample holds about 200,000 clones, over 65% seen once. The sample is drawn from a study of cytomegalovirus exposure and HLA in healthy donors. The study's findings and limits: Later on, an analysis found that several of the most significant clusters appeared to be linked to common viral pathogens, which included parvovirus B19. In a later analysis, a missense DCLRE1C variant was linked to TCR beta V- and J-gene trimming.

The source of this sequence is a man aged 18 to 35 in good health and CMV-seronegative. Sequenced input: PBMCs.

The CDR3 region is CASSPGVGAYEQYF. CDR3 nucleotides: TGTGCCAGCAGCCCGGGGGTGGGGGCCTACGAGCAGTACTTC. V is TRBV4-2 and J is TRBJ2-7, with D possibly matching TRBD2 (6 bases). V dropped 4 bases and J dropped 2 bases, with 12 bases sitting between them. The germline CDR1 and CDR2 sequences are LGHNA and YNFKEQ. The CDR3 is made up of 14 amino acids.